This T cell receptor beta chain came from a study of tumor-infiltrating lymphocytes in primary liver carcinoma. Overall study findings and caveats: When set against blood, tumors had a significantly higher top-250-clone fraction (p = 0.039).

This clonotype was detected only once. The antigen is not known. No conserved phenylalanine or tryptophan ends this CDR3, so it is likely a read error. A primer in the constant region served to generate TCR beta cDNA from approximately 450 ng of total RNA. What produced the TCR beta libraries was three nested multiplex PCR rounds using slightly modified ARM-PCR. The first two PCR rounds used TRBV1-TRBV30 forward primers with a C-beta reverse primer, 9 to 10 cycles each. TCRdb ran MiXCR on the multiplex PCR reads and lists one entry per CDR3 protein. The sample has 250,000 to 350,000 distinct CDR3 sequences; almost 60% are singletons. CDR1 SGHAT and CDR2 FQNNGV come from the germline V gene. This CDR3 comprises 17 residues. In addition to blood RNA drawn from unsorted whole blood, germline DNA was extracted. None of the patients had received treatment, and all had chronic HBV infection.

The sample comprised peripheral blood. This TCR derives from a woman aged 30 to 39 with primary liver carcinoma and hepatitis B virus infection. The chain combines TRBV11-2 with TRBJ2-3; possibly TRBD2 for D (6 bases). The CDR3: CARSSSPLASSTDTQYL. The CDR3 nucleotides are TGTGCCAGGAGCTCCTCCCCCCTAGCGAGTAGCACAGATACGCAGTATTTG.